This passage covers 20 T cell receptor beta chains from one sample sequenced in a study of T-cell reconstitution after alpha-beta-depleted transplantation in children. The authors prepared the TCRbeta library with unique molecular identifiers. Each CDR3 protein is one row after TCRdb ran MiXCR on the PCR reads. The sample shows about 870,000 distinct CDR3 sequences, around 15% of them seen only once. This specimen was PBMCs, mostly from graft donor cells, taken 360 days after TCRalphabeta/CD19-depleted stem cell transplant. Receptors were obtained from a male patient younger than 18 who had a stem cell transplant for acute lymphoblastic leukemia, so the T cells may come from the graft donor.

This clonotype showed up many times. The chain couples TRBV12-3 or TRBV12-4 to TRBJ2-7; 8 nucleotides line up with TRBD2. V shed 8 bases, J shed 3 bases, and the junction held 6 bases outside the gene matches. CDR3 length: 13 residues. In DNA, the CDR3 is TGTGCCAGCTCACCAACTAGCGGCTACGAGCAGTACTTC. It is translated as CASSPTSGYEQYF.

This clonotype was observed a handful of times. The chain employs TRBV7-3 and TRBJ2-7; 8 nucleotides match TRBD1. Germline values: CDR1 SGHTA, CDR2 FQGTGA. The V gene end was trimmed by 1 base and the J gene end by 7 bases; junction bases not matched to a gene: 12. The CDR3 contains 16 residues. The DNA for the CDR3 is TGTGCCAGCAGCTTAAGGGCGACAGGGGTGACGACGGAGCAGTACTTC. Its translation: CASSLRATGVTTEQYF.

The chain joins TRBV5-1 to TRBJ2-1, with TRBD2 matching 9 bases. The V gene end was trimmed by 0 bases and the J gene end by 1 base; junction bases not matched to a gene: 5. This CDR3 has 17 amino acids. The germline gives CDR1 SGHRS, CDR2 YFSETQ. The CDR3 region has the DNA TGCGCCAGCAGCTTGGTTCGGCGGGAGGGGTCCTACAATGAGCAGTTCTTC. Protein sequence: CASSLVRREGSYNEQFF.

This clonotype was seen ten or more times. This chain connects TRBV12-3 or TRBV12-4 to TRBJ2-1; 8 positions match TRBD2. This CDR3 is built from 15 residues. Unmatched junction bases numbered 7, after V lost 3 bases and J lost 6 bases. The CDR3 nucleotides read TGTGCCAGCAGTTTGCCGGGACTAGGCGCCAATGAGCAGTTCTTC. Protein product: CASSLPGLGANEQFF.

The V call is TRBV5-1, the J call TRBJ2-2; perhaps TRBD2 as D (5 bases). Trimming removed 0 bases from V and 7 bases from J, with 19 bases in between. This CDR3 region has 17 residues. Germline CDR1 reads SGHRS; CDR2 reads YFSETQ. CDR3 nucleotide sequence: TGCGCCAGCAGCTTGGGCCCTGCGGGTCTAATTGGCGGGGAGCTGTTTTTT. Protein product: CASSLGPAGLIGGELFF.

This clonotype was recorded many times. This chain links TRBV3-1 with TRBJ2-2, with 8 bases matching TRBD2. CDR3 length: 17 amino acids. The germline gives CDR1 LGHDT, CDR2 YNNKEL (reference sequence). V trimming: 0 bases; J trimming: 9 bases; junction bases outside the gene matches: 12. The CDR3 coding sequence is TGTGCCAGCAGCCAAGATATTACAGGCGGGGGGAATTGGGAGCTGTTTTTT. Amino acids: CASSQDITGGGNWELFF.

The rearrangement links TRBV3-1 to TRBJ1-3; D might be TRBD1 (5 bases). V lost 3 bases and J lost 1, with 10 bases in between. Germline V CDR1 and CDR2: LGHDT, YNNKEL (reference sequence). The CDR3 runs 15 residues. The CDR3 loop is CASSHLYRSGNTIYF. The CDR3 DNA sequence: TGTGCCAGCAGCCATTTGTACAGGTCTGGAAACACCATATATTTT. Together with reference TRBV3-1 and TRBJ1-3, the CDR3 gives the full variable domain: DTAVSQTPKYLVTQMGNDKSIKCEQNLGHDTMYWYKQDSKKFLKIMFSYNNKELIINETVPNRFSPKSPDKAHLNLHINSLELGDSAVYFCASSHLYRSGNTIYFGEGSWLTVV.

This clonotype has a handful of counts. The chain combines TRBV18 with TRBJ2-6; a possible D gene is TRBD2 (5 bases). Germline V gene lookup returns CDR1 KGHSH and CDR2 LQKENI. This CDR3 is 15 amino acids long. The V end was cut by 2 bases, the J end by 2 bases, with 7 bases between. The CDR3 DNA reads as TGTGCCAGCTCACCAGACGGGACTGGGGCCAACGTCCTGACTTTC. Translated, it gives CASSPDGTGANVLTF.

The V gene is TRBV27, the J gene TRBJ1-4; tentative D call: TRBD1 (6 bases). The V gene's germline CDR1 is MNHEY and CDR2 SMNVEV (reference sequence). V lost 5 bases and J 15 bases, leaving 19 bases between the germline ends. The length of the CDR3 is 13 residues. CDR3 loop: CASSPARGAEVFF. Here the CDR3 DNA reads TGTGCCAGCAGTCCCGCCCGGGGGGCTGAGGTGTTTTTT.

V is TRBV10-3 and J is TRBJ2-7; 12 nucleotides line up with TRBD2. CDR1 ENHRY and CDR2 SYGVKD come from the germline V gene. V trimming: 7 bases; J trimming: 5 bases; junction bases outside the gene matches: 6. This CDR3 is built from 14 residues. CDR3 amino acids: CAIKRRLAGDEQYF. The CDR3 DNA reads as TGTGCCATCAAGCGGAGACTAGCGGGAGACGAGCAGTACTTC.

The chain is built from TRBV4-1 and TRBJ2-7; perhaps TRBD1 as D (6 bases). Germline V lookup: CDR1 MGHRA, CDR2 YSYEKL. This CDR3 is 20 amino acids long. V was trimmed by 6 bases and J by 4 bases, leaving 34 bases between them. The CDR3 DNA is TGCGCCAGCAGGCGAGGGGGTCTGGCTTCATCCACAGATCCTCAATACGAGCAGTACTTC. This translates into CASRRGGLASSTDPQYEQYF.

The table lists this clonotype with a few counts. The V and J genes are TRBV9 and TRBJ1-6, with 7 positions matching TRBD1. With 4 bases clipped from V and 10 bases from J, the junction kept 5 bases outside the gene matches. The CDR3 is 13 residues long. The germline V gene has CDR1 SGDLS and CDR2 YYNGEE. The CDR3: CASSPGGISPLHF. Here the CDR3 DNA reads TGTGCCAGCAGCCCAGGGGGAATCTCACCCCTCCACTTT.

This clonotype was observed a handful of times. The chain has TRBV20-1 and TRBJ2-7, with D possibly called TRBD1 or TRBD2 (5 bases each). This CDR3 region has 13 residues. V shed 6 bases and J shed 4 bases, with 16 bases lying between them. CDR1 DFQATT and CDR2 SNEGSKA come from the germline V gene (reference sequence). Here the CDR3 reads CSAARDGRYEQYF. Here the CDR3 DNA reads TGCAGTGCGGCCAGGGACGGACGTTACGAGCAGTACTTC.

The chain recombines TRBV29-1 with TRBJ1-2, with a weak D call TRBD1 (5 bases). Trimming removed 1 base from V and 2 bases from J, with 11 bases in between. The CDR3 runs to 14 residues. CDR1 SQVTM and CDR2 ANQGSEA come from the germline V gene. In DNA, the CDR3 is TGCAGCGTTGAAGGCGTGGGGGGAAACTATGGCTACACCTTC. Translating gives CSVEGVGGNYGYTF.

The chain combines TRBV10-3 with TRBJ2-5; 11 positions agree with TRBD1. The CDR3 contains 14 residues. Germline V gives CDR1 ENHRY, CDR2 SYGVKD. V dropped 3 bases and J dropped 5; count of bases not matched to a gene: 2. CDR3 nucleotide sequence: TGTGCCATCAGTGAAGGGACAGGGGGGGAGACCCAGTACTTC. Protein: CAISEGTGGETQYF.

CDR3 amino acids: CASSQVSSRHYEQYF. The CDR3 DNA reads as TGTGCCAGCAGCCAAGTGTCTAGCAGACACTACGAGCAGTACTTC. V and J are TRBV3-1 and TRBJ2-7, with a tentative D call TRBD2 (5 bases). V lost 1 base and J 3 bases, leaving 13 bases between the germline ends. Germline CDR1 LGHDT, CDR2 YNNKEL (reference sequence). The CDR3 consists of 15 residues.

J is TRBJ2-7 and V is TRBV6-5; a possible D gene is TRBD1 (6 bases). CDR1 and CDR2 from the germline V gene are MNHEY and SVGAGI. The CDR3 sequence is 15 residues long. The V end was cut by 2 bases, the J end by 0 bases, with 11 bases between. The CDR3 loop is CASSYAGESSYEQYF. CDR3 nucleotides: TGTGCCAGCAGTTACGCAGGGGAGAGCTCCTACGAGCAGTACTTC.

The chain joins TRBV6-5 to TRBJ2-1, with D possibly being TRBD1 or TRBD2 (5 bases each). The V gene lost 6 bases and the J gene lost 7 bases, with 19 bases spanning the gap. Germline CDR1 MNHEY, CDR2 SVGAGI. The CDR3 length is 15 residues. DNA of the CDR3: TGTGCCAGCAGCTTACCGGGACCCCATGAGAATGAGCAGTTCTTC. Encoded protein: CASSLPGPHENEQFF.

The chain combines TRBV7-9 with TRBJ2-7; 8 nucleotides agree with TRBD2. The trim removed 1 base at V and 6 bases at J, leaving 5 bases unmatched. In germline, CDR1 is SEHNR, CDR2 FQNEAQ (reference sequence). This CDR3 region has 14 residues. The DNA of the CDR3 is TGTGCCAGCAGCTTAGGTACGGGAGGGAGCGAGCAGTACTTC. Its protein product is CASSLGTGGSEQYF.

The CDR3 sequence: CASSLIRGTHDYGYTF. The CDR3 region has the DNA TGCGCCAGCAGCTTGATTCGGGGTACTCACGACTATGGCTACACCTTC. The chain combines TRBV5-1 with TRBJ1-2; D is undetermined. CDR3 length: 16 amino acids. Per germline, CDR1 SGHRS and CDR2 YFSETQ. V lost 1 base to trimming and J lost 3 bases, with 16 bases between them.